The following is a T cell receptor (beta chain) sequence with its context. The sample belongs to a study of shared T cell receptors in the human thymus. Trimming removed 2 bases at V and 1 base at J, with 20 bases between. Germline lookup yields CDR1 KGHSH and CDR2 LQKENI. CDR3 length equals 19 residues. Sequencing was performed with immunoSEQ multiplex PCR; in TCRdb, only in-frame clones are kept and a portion is missing. Here the sample spans about 380,000 clones, roughly 94% being singletons. The chain is built from TRBV18 and TRBJ2-2; no definite D call. This TCR was recovered from a human donor. The material sequenced was thymocytes. CDR3 residues: CASSPRGASIGLNTGELFF. The CDR3 DNA sequence: TGTGCCAGCTCACCAAGAGGAGCGTCGATCGGGCTGAACACCGGGGAGCTGTTTTTT.